The 27 T cell receptor beta chains presented below share a single source sample, sequenced in a study of immune evolution from preneoplasia to lung adenocarcinoma. Clones were read by immunoSEQ multiplex PCR, and TCRdb kept only the in-frame ones, dropping some. The top ten hold 8% to 9.5% of the sample, which has roughly 8,100 clones, approximately 81% seen once. Sequenced material: FFPE invasive lung adenocarcinoma tissue. Receptors originate from a person between 45 and 65 years old with lung adenocarcinoma.

The chain links TRBV29-1 to TRBJ1-4; perhaps TRBD1 as D (5 bases). This CDR3 region has 13 residues. The germline V gene encodes CDR1 SQVTM and CDR2 ANQGSEA. Deletions cut 6 bases from V and 6 bases from J, with 14 bases between. CDR3 bases: TGCAGCGTGAGGGCAGGGTTGCATGAAAAACTGTTTTTT. This codes for CSVRAGLHEKLFF.

The chain links TRBV20-1 to TRBJ1-1, with D unclear. The germline CDR1 and CDR2 sequences are DFQATT and SNEGSKA (reference sequence). Trimming pared 3 bases from V and 1 base from J, leaving 3 bases between. The CDR3 is 11 amino acids. The CDR3 sequence: CSASTNTEAFF. CDR3 bases: TGCAGTGCTAGCACGAACACTGAAGCTTTCTTT.

This chain joins TRBV6-5 and TRBJ1-3; D is unresolved. Germline V gene lookup returns CDR1 MNHEY and CDR2 SVGAGI. V was pared by 6 bases and J by 2 bases, with 11 bases between. The CDR3 sequence is 14 residues long. Here the CDR3 DNA reads TGTGCCAGCAGCCGGGAGAGTACTGGAAACACCATATATTTT. Translating it yields CASSRESTGNTIYF.

The chain has TRBV19 and TRBJ2-5; D unclear. Germline CDR1 and CDR2: LNHDA and SQIVND (reference sequence). Trimming stripped 3 bases from V and 2 bases from J, with 13 bases between. The CDR3 runs 15 residues. For the CDR3, the DNA is TGTGCCAGTAGTATGTGGAGACACGGACAAGAGACCCAGTACTTC. Its protein product is CASSMWRHGQETQYF.

The V call is TRBV6-1, the J call TRBJ2-1; 9 nucleotides match TRBD2. The CDR3 length is 15 residues. After removal of 2 bases from V and 6 bases from J, the junction contained 5 bases not matched to a gene. Germline V gene lookup returns CDR1 MNHNS and CDR2 SASEGT. CDR3 DNA: TGTGCCAGCAGTGAAAGTAGCGGGAGTAGCAATGAGCAGTTCTTC. This codes for CASSESSGSSNEQFF.

This clone was seen a handful of times. The chain uses TRBV7-3 and TRBJ2-3; D is possibly TRBD2 (5 bases). The germline V and J ends were trimmed by 5 bases and 8 bases, with 14 bases remaining between them. CDR3 length equals 13 residues. The germline V gene has CDR1 SGHTA and CDR2 FQGTGA. The CDR3: CASSRLIEATQYF. CDR3 nucleotide sequence: TGTGCCAGCAGCCGACTAATAGAGGCTACGCAGTATTTT.

The chain combines TRBV28 with TRBJ2-3; 7 bases fit TRBD2. The CDR3 sequence is 12 residues long. The J segment lost 5 bases and the V segment lost 6 bases, leaving 2 bases of the junction unmatched. CDR1 is MDHEN and CDR2 is SYDVKM in the germline V gene. Written as DNA, the CDR3 is TGTGCCAGCAGCTCGGGAGGAGATACGCAGTATTTT. Translated, it gives CASSSGGDTQYF.

This clone was recorded once. The chain links TRBV7-9 to TRBJ1-5; unclear D gene. From germline, CDR1 is SEHNR and CDR2 FQNEAQ (reference sequence). This CDR3 has 15 residues. Trimming cost V 5 bases and J 0 bases, with 11 bases left between them. The CDR3 loop is CASSPWTDSNQPQHF. The CDR3 DNA sequence: TGTGCCAGCAGCCCATGGACCGATAGCAATCAGCCCCAGCATTTT. Complete variable domain (other parts from reference TRBV7-9 and TRBJ1-5): DTGVSQNPRHKITKRGQNVTFRCDPISEHNRLYWYRQTLGQGPEFLTYFQNEAQLEKSRLLSDRFSAERPKGSFSTLEIQRTEQGDSAMYLCASSPWTDSNQPQHFGDGTRLSIL.

This rearrangement joins TRBV19 to TRBJ2-3; TRBD2 might be the D (5 bases). Germline V lookup: CDR1 LNHDA, CDR2 SQIVND (reference sequence). CDR3 size: 14 residues. The V and J ends lost 6 bases and 4 bases respectively, with 14 bases between them. CDR3 DNA sequence: TGTGCCAGTAGAAAAGAAGCTAGCTCAGATACGCAGTATTTT. Protein sequence: CASRKEASSDTQYF.

J is TRBJ1-2 and V is TRBV2; TRBD1 agrees at 7 bases. The CDR3 is made up of 13 amino acids. After removal of 2 bases from V and 8 bases from J, the junction contained 5 bases not matched to a gene. Germline CDR1 and CDR2: SNHLY and FYNNEI. CDR3 region: CASSENRGRGYTF. The CDR3 nucleotides read TGTGCCAGCAGTGAAAACAGGGGTAGGGGCTACACCTTC.

The chain employs TRBV30 and TRBJ1-1, with TRBD1 as a possible D gene (6 bases). The CDR3 has 13 amino acids. CDR1 GTSNPN and CDR2 SVGIG come from the germline V gene (reference sequence). The V gene lost 3 bases and the J gene lost 7 bases, with 15 bases spanning the gap. The CDR3 DNA follows: TGTGCCTGGAGGGGACGGGGGGCGCATGAAGCTTTCTTT. As protein: CAWRGRGAHEAFF.

The CDR3 DNA reads as TGCGCCAGCAGCTTGGATACAGGCTCCCTTGCCTACGAGCAGTACTTC. This gives the protein CASSLDTGSLAYEQYF. J is TRBJ2-7 and V is TRBV5-1; a weak D match, TRBD1 (5 bases). V was cut by 0 bases and J by 2 bases, with 15 bases left in between. This CDR3 spans 16 amino acids. Germline CDR1 reads SGHRS; CDR2 reads YFSETQ.

V and J are TRBV7-8 and TRBJ2-1; tentatively, D is TRBD2 (6 bases). Trimming took off 5 bases at V and 2 bases at J, with 16 bases between the two ends. The CDR3 contains 16 residues. Germline V gene data show CDR1 as SGHVS and CDR2 as FQNEAQ. CDR3 protein: CASSPASEYTYNEQFF. CDR3 DNA: TGTGCCAGCAGCCCGGCTAGCGAGTATACCTACAATGAGCAGTTCTTC.

The chain combines TRBV15 with TRBJ2-7; D is perhaps TRBD1 or TRBD2 (5 bases each). With 0 bases removed from V and 1 base from J, the gap between germline ends came to 10 bases. The germline CDR1 and CDR2 sequences are LNHNV and YYDKDF (reference sequence). The CDR3 loop spans 15 amino acids. CDR3 nucleotides: TGTGCCACCAGCAGAGACCGGGACGGATCCTACGAGCAGTACTTC. It encodes CATSRDRDGSYEQYF.

The chain links TRBV7-3 to TRBJ2-2; no firm D call. Trimming cost V 1 base and J 5 bases, with 2 bases left between them. Germline V lookup: CDR1 SGHTA, CDR2 FQGTGA. The CDR3 is made up of 12 amino acids. Here the CDR3 DNA reads TGTGCCAGCAGCTTAATGACCGGGGAGCTGTTTTTT. Protein sequence: CASSLMTGELFF.

V is TRBV2 and J is TRBJ1-1; the D gene is possibly TRBD1 (6 bases). In germline, CDR1 is SNHLY, CDR2 FYNNEI. CDR3 size: 15 residues. With 5 bases removed from V and 3 bases from J, the gap between germline ends came to 16 bases. CDR3 residues: CASSKPPGDYTEAFF. The CDR3, as DNA: TGTGCCAGCAGTAAGCCTCCAGGGGATTACACTGAAGCTTTCTTT.

Regarding this clone: The germline gene is not matched at one end of the junction; a read error may be the cause. J is TRBJ2-2 and V is TRBV6-1, with D unresolved. This CDR3 has 14 amino acids. Per the germline V gene, CDR1 is MNHNS and CDR2 is SASEGT. CDR3 in amino acids: CASKWAANTGELFF. The CDR3 DNA is TGTGCCAGCAAATGGGCAGCGAACACTGGGGAGCTGTTTTTT.

The V call is TRBV28, the J call TRBJ1-1, with unresolved D. Germline CDR1 and CDR2: MDHEN and SYDVKM. This CDR3 is 13 amino acids long. V shed 8 bases and J shed 0 bases, with 10 bases lying between them. The CDR3 reads CASARRLNTEAFF. In DNA, the CDR3 is TGTGCCAGCGCCCGACGCCTGAACACTGAAGCTTTCTTT.

This clone was seen more than once but under ten times. The V gene is TRBV6-1, the J gene TRBJ1-5; no clear D. Trimming shortened V by 1 base and J by 5 bases, and 12 bases separated the two germline ends. Germline values: CDR1 MNHNS, CDR2 SASEGT. This CDR3 has 15 residues. This CDR3 is CASSEGEDGYQPQHF. The CDR3 bases are TGTGCCAGCAGTGAAGGAGAGGACGGGTATCAGCCCCAGCATTTT.

This clone was observed a few times. This sample includes further DNA sequences coding for the same CDR3. The V call is TRBV2, the J call TRBJ2-7; weak D call: TRBD1 (6 bases). The germline V and J ends were trimmed by 3 bases and 2 bases, with 11 bases remaining between them. CDR3 size: 14 residues. Germline V gene sequence: CDR1 SNHLY, CDR2 FYNNEI. CDR3 DNA sequence: TGTGCCAGCAGTGAGTGGGACAACCCCTACGAGCAGTACTTC. As protein: CASSEWDNPYEQYF. The full variable domain, rest sourced from reference TRBV2 and TRBJ2-7, is EPEVTQTPSHQVTQMGQEVILRCVPISNHLYFYWYRQILGQKVEFLVSFYNNEISEKSEIFDDQFSVERPDGSNFTLKIRSTKLEDSAMYFCASSEWDNPYEQYFGPGTRLTVT.

This clone was seen a handful of times. The chain combines TRBV5-4 with TRBJ1-1, with D possibly matching TRBD1 (6 bases). Germline CDR1 and CDR2: SGHNT and YYREEE (reference sequence). With 3 bases removed from V and 0 bases from J, the gap between germline ends came to 21 bases. The CDR3 has 18 amino acids. CDR3 in amino acids: CASSSDRSDPHMNTEAFF. The CDR3 DNA is TGTGCCAGCAGCTCCGACAGGTCTGACCCCCACATGAACACTGAAGCTTTCTTT.

The chain joins TRBV7-6 to TRBJ1-3; TRBD1 is a possible D gene (5 bases). Trimming took off 4 bases at V and 4 bases at J, with 14 bases between the two ends. CDR1 is SGHVS, CDR2 FNYEAQ, per germline. The CDR3 is 15 residues long. CDR3 bases: TGTGCCAGCAGCTCCTGGGGGGGAGAAGGAAACACCATATATTTT. This translates into CASSSWGGEGNTIYF.

The chain joins TRBV6-1 to TRBJ1-1, with 9 bases aligning to TRBD1. CDR1 is MNHNS and CDR2 is SASEGT in the germline V gene. Losses at the gene ends were 5 bases for V and 4 bases for J; bases not matched to a gene: 5. The CDR3 spans 14 residues. The CDR3 protein is CASSPDRGITEAFF. The CDR3 bases are TGTGCCAGCAGTCCCGACAGGGGGATCACTGAAGCTTTCTTT.

This sequence joins TRBV6-5 and TRBJ2-5; D is unclear. With the DNA end fitting TRBJ2-7 better, the J assignment may be wrong. Germline CDR1 MNHEY, CDR2 SVGAGI. CDR3 length equals 14 residues. Here the CDR3 DNA reads TGTGCCAGCAGTTACTCAGGTTGGCCCTACGAGCAGTACTTC. Translated, it gives CASSYSGWPYEQYF.

The V call is TRBV5-8, the J call TRBJ2-3; 7 nucleotides agree with TRBD2. The length of the CDR3 is 15 residues. The germline V gene has CDR1 SGHTS and CDR2 YDEGEE. The J segment lost 0 bases and the V segment lost 1 base, leaving 2 bases of the junction unmatched. The CDR3 region has the DNA TGTGCCAGCAGCTTGAATAGCGGGAGCACAGATACGCAGTATTTT. This translates into CASSLNSGSTDTQYF.

The chain carries TRBV5-1 and TRBJ2-5; D is possibly TRBD1 (5 bases). The CDR3 runs to 13 residues. Germline CDR1 is SGHRS and CDR2 is YFSETQ. The V and J ends lost 5 bases and 5 bases respectively, with 13 bases between them. The CDR3 sequence: CASRGDPRETQYF. In DNA, the CDR3 is TGCGCCAGCAGAGGGGATCCGCGGGAGACCCAGTACTTC.

This clone was seen only a few times. V usage is TRBV15 and J usage is TRBJ1-4; D unclear. The CDR3 length is 14 residues. Germline V gives CDR1 LNHNV, CDR2 YYDKDF (reference sequence). V lost 0 bases and J lost 8, with 10 bases in between. The CDR3 sequence: CATSREGLEEKLFF. CDR3 sequence (DNA): TGTGCCACCAGCAGAGAGGGCCTGGAGGAAAAACTGTTTTTT.